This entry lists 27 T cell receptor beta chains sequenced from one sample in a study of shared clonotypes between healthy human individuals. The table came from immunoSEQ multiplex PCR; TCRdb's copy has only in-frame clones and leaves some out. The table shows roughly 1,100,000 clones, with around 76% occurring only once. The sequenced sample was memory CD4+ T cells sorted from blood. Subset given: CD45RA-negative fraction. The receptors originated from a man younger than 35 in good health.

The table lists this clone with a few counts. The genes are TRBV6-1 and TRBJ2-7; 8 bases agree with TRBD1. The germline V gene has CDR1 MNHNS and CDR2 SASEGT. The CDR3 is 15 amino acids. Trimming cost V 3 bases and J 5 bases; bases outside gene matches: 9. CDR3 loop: CASSEVGAGGNEQYF. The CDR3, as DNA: TGTGCCAGCAGTGAGGTCGGGGCAGGGGGCAACGAGCAGTACTTC.

CDR3 sequence: CASSARTYTGELFF. CDR3 in DNA: TGTGCCAGCAGCGCTCGGACATACACCGGGGAGCTGTTTTTT. V usage is TRBV7-2 and J usage is TRBJ2-2; D may be TRBD1 (5 bases). Trimming took 5 bases from V and 3 from J, leaving 10 bases between them. The CDR3 contains 14 residues. Germline CDR1 and CDR2: SGHTA and FQGNSA. The full variable domain, its missing parts supplied by reference TRBV7-2 and TRBJ2-2, is GAGVSQSPSNKVTEKGKDVELRCDPISGHTALYWYRQSLGQGLEFLIYFQGNSAPDKSGLPSDRFSAERTGGSVSTLTIQRTQQEDSAVYLCASSARTYTGELFFGEGSRLTVL.

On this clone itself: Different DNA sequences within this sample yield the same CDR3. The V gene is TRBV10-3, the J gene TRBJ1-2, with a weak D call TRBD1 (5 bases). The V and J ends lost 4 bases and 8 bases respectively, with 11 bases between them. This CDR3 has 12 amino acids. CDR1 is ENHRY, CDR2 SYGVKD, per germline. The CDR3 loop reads CAISGQGGGYTF. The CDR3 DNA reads TGTGCCATCAGTGGGCAGGGCGGCGGCTACACCTTC.

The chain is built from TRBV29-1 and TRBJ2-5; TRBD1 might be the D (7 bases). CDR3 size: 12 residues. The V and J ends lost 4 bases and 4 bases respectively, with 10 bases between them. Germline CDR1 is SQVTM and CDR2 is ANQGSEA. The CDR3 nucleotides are TGCAGCGTTGCCCAGGGGGGAGAGACCCAGTACTTC. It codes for CSVAQGGETQYF.

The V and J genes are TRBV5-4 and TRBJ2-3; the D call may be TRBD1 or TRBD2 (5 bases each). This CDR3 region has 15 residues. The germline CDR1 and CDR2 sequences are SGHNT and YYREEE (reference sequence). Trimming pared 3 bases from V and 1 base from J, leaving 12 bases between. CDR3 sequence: CASSYTSGRTDTQYF. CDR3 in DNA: TGTGCCAGCAGCTACACGTCGGGACGCACAGATACGCAGTATTTT.

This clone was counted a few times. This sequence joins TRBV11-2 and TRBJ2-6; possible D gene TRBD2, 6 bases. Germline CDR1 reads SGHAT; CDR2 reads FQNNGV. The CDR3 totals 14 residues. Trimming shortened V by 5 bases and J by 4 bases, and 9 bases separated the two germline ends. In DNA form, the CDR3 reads TGTGCCAGCAGCCCGGCGGGGGGGGCCAACGTCCTGACTTTC. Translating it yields CASSPAGGANVLTF.

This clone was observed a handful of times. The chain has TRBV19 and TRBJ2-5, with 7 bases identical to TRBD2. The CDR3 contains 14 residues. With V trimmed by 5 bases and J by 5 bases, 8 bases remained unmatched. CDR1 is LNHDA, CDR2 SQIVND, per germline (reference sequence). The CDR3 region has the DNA TGTGCCAGTAGTGGTTTGCGGGAGAGGGAGACCCAGTACTTC. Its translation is CASSGLRERETQYF.

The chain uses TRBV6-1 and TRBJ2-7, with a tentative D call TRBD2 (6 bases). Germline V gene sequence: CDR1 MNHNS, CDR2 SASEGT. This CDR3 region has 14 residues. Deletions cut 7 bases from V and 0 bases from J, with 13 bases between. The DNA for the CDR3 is TGTGCCAGCATCCGGGACTTCAGCTCCTACGAGCAGTACTTC. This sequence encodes CASIRDFSSYEQYF.

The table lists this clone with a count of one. The CDR3 DNA follows: TGTGCCAGCAGCTTCACTAGCGTGGAGACCCAGTACTTC. Amino acid sequence: CASSFTSVETQYF. V gene TRBV7-9 combines with J gene TRBJ2-5; TRBD2 aligns across 7 bases. V lost 3 bases to trimming and J lost 5 bases; unmatched junction nucleotides: 3. Germline V CDR1 and CDR2: SEHNR, FQNEAQ (reference sequence). The length of the CDR3 is 13 residues.

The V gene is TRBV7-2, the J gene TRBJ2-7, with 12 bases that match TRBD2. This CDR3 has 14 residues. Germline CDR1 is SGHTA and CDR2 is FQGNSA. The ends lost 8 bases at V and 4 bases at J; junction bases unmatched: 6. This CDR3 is CASGTSGFTYEQYF. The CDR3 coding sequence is TGTGCCAGCGGGACTAGCGGGTTTACTTACGAGCAGTACTTC. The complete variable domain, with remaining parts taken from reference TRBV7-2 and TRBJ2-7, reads GAGVSQSPSNKVTEKGKDVELRCDPISGHTALYWYRQSLGQGLEFLIYFQGNSAPDKSGLPSDRFSAERTGGSVSTLTIQRTQQEDSAVYLCASGTSGFTYEQYFGPGTRLTVT.

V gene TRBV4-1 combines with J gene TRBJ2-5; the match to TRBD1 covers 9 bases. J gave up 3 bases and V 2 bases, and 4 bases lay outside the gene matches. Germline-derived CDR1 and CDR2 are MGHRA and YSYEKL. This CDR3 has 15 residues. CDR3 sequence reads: CASSQPGTGKETQYF. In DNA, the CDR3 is TGCGCCAGCAGCCAACCCGGGACAGGGAAAGAGACCCAGTACTTC.

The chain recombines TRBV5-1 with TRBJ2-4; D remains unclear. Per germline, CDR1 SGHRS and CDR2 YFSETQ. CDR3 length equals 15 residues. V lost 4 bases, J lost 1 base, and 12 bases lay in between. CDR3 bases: TGCGCCAGCAGCGAGGCTTCCGCGGCCAAAAACATTCAGTACTTC. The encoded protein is CASSEASAAKNIQYF.

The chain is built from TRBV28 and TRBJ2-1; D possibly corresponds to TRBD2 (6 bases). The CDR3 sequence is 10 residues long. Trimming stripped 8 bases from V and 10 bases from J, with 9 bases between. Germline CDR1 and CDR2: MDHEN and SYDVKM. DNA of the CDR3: TGTGCCAGCGGCGCGGGGGAGCAGTTCTTC. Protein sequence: CASGAGEQFF.

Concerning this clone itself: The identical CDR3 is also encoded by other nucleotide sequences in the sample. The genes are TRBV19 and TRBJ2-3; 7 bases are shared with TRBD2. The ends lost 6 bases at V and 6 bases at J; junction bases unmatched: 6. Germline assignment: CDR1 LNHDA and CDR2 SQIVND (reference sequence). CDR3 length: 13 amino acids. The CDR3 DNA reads TGTGCCAGTAGGAGGGCGGGAGTGGATACGCAGTATTTT. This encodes CASRRAGVDTQYF.

The CDR3 region has the DNA TGCAGTGCTAGAGATCACCCCGAGCAGTACTTC. This codes for CSARDHPEQYF. This chain joins TRBV20-1 and TRBJ2-7; D is ambiguous. CDR1 is DFQATT, CDR2 SNEGSKA, per germline (reference sequence). This CDR3 is built from 11 residues. The germline V and J ends were trimmed by 0 bases and 6 bases, with 6 bases remaining between them.

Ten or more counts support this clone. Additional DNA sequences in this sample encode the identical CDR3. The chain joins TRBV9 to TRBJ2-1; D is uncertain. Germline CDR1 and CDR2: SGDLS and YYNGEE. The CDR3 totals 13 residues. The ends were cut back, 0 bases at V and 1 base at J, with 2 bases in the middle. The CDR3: CASSVGSYNEQFF. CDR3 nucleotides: TGTGCCAGCAGCGTAGGGTCCTACAATGAGCAGTTCTTC.

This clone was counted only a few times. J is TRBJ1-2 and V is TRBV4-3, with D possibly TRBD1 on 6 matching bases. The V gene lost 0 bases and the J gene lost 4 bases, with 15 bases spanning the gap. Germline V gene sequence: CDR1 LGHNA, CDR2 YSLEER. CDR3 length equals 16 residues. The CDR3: CASSQDSRGGIYGYTF. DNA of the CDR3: TGCGCCAGCAGCCAAGATTCGAGAGGGGGAATCTATGGCTACACCTTC.

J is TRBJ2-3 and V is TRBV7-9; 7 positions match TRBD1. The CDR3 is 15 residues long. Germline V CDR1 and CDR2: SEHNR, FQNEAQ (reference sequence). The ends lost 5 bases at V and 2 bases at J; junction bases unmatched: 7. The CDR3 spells CASSRSTGITDTQYF. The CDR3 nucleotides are TGTGCCAGCAGCCGCTCGACAGGGATCACAGATACGCAGTATTTT.

The CDR3 sequence is CASSLARSGSADTQYF. CDR3 nucleotides: TGTGCCAGCAGCTTAGCGCGCAGCGGGAGCGCAGATACGCAGTATTTT. The gene calls are TRBV7-9 and TRBJ2-3; TRBD2 agrees at 8 bases. The length of the CDR3 is 16 residues. V lost 0 bases and J lost 4; bases outside the gene matches: 6. The V gene's germline CDR1 is SEHNR and CDR2 FQNEAQ (reference sequence).

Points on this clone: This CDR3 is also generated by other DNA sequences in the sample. The CDR3 nucleotides read TGTGCCAGCTCACCGGGACTAGCGGGGGGCGAGACCCAGTACTTC. Encoded protein: CASSPGLAGGETQYF. The V and J genes are TRBV18 and TRBJ2-5; TRBD2 aligns across 15 bases. The V gene end was trimmed by 3 bases and the J gene end by 5 bases; junction bases not matched to a gene: 1. The germline CDR1 and CDR2 sequences are KGHSH and LQKENI. The length of the CDR3 is 15 residues.

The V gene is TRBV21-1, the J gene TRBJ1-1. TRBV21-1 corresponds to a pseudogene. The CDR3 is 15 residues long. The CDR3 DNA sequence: TGTGCCAGCAGCAAAGCCCGGGGGGCTGCCACTGAAGCTTTCTTT. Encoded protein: CASSKARGAATEAFF.

The CDR3 DNA reads TGTGCCAGCAGCCCGGGGGGGCTTCGCTCTGGAAACACCATATATTTT. This sequence encodes CASSPGGLRSGNTIYF. The rearrangement joins TRBV13 to TRBJ1-3, with D perhaps matching TRBD1 (6 bases). Trimming removed 5 bases at V and 0 bases at J, with 14 bases between. Germline-derived CDR1 and CDR2 are PRHDT and FYEKMQ (reference sequence). The CDR3 runs 16 residues.

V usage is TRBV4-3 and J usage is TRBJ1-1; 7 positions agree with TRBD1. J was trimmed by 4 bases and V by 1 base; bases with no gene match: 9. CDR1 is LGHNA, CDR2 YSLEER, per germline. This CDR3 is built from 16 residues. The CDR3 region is CASSQAGGTVTTEAFF. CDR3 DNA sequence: TGCGCCAGCAGCCAAGCCGGGGGGACAGTTACCACTGAAGCTTTCTTT.

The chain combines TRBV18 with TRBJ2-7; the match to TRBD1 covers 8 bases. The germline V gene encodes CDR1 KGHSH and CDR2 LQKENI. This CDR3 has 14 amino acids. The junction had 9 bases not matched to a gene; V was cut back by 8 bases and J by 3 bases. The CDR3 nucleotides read TGTGCCAGCAGAAAGGCAGGACAGGGCTACGAGCAGTACTTC. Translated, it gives CASRKAGQGYEQYF.

CDR3 bases: TGTGCCAGCAGCTCCGGTGGCAGCGAAAGGAGGGACGAGCAGTACTTC. This gives the protein CASSSGGSERRDEQYF. The chain uses TRBV6-6 and TRBJ2-7; D possibly corresponds to TRBD2 (6 bases). The CDR3 length is 16 residues. The V end was cut by 6 bases, the J end by 5 bases, with 23 bases between. Looked up from germline, CDR1 is MNHNY and CDR2 is SVGAGI (reference sequence).

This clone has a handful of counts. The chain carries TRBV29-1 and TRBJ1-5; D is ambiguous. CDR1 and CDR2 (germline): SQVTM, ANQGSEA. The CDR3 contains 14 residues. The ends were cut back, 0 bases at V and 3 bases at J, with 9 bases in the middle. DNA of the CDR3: TGCAGCGTTGAAGATCAGGTGGTCAATCAGCCCCAGCATTTT. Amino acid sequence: CSVEDQVVNQPQHF.

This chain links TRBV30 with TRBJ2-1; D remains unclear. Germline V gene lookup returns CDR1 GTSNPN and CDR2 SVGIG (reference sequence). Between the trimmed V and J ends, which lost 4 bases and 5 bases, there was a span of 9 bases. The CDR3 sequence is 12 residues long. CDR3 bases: TGTGCCTGGAAAGACCAGAACAATGAGCAGTTCTTC. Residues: CAWKDQNNEQFF.